This entry lists 24 T cell receptor beta chains sequenced from one sample in a study of CD8 T cells in Susac syndrome. RNA amounts of 0.5 to 1 ug underwent reverse transcription with random hexamers. In TCRdb, the immunoSEQ multiplex PCR reads were re-called with MiXCR into one record per CDR3 protein. The table lists about 160,000 distinct CDR3 sequences, roughly 94% of them singletons. The specimen sequenced was CD4+ T cells from PBMCs. The receptors originated from a human donor with multiple sclerosis.

This clonotype was counted once. This chain connects TRBV12-2 to TRBJ1-5; the DNA was not compared with TRBD1, the D call given in the table. TRBV12-2 is listed as a pseudogene. The CDR3 consists of 15 residues. The CDR3 DNA sequence: TGTGCAAGTCGCTTAGCTGGACAGGGCAATCAGCCCCAGCATTTT. This gives the protein CASRLAGQGNQPQHF.

The chain joins TRBV20-1 to TRBJ2-4; TRBD1 agrees at 9 bases. Germline V CDR1 and CDR2: DFQATT, SNEGSKA (reference sequence). Trimming at V came to 2 bases and at J to 7 bases, leaving 9 bases not matched to a gene. This CDR3 comprises 15 residues. DNA for the CDR3: TGCAGTGCTAGAAGTTGGACAGGGGCAATGAACATTCAGTACTTC. It translates to CSARSWTGAMNIQYF.

This clonotype turned up a few times. This chain connects TRBV6-5 to TRBJ1-2; D may be TRBD1 (5 bases). This CDR3 has 13 amino acids. V shed 4 bases and J shed 0 bases, with 6 bases lying between them. From germline, CDR1 is MNHEY and CDR2 SVGAGI. The CDR3 nucleotides are TGTGCCAGCAGTTTGACAGCTAACTATGGCTACACCTTC. This translates into CASSLTANYGYTF.

V gene TRBV6-5 combines with J gene TRBJ2-5; 10 positions agree with TRBD2. The CDR3 is made up of 15 amino acids. Germline CDR1 and CDR2: MNHEY and SVGAGI. Germline trimming cut 6 bases from V and 7 bases from J; bases unmatched to any gene: 11. DNA of the CDR3: TGTGCCAGCAGAAAAGCCCTAGCGGGAGAGGCGACCCAGTACTTC. Its translation is CASRKALAGEATQYF.

A few counts support this clonotype. J is TRBJ1-2 and V is TRBV6-2 or TRBV6-3, with D unclear. This CDR3 is 14 amino acids long. V lost 2 bases, J lost 1 base, and 8 bases lay in between. CDR1 and CDR2 (germline): MNHEY, SVGEGT. The CDR3 sequence: CASSYRGVNYGYTF. CDR3 DNA: TGTGCCAGCAGTTACCGGGGAGTTAACTATGGCTACACCTTC.

V usage is TRBV28 and J usage is TRBJ1-2, with D perhaps TRBD1 (5 bases). V was clipped by 7 bases and J by 2 bases, with 17 bases between them. The germline V gene has CDR1 MDHEN and CDR2 SYDVKM. The CDR3 is made up of 15 amino acids. The CDR3 reads CASKQQDPPNYGYTF. CDR3 coding DNA: TGTGCCAGCAAACAACAGGACCCTCCCAACTATGGCTACACCTTC.

The J gene is TRBJ2-2, the V gene TRBV29-1; no reliable D call. Looked up from germline, CDR1 is SQVTM and CDR2 is ANQGSEA. This CDR3 contains 14 residues. The V end lost 5 bases, the J end lost 1 base, and 11 bases lay between the germline ends. The CDR3 spells CSVTGPLNTGELFF. The CDR3 DNA follows: TGCAGCGTTACTGGCCCTCTGAACACCGGGGAGCTGTTTTTT.

The V gene is TRBV24-1, the J gene TRBJ2-7; D unresolved. The CDR3 has 15 residues. The V end lost 3 bases, the J end lost 7 bases, and 18 bases lay between the germline ends. Germline CDR1 reads KGHDR; CDR2 reads SFDVKD. Written as DNA, the CDR3 is TGTGCCACCAGTGATCTGGCCAGCCGCAGTAAGGAGCAGTACTTC. Translating it yields CATSDLASRSKEQYF.

V gene TRBV20-1 combines with J gene TRBJ2-1, with 8 bases aligning to TRBD2. This CDR3 contains 12 residues. The V gene's germline CDR1 is DFQATT and CDR2 SNEGSKA (reference sequence). Trimming cost V 3 bases and J 5 bases; bases outside gene matches: 0. The CDR3 region has the DNA TGCAGTGCTAGCGGGAGGGACAATGAGCAGTTCTTC. Its protein is CSASGRDNEQFF.

The rearrangement links TRBV18 to TRBJ2-2, with 9 bases that match TRBD2. The CDR3 sequence is 16 residues long. CDR1 and CDR2 from the germline V gene are KGHSH and LQKENI. Losses at the gene ends were 1 base for V and 4 bases for J; bases not matched to a gene: 4. The CDR3 region has the DNA TGTGCCAGCTCACCACTGGGGACTAGCCGCACCGGGGAGCTGTTTTTT. This sequence encodes CASSPLGTSRTGELFF.

The rearrangement joins TRBV6-2 or TRBV6-3 to TRBJ1-5; a weak D match, TRBD1 (5 bases). Germline V gives CDR1 MNHEY, CDR2 SVGEGT. Trimming stripped 7 bases from V and 3 bases from J, with 13 bases between. The CDR3 sequence is 14 residues long. The CDR3 DNA sequence: TGTGCCAGCATGCCCCGACAGCACAATCAGCCCCAGCATTTT. It encodes CASMPRQHNQPQHF.

The chain couples TRBV9 to TRBJ1-1; the D is unclear. Trimming left V 0 bases short and J 5 bases short, with 17 bases between. This CDR3 is 16 amino acids long. CDR1 SGDLS and CDR2 YYNGEE come from the germline V gene. CDR3 sequence reads: CASSVASSGVRTEAFF. The CDR3 coding sequence is TGTGCCAGCAGCGTAGCTTCGTCGGGAGTGAGGACTGAAGCTTTCTTT.

The rearrangement links TRBV20-1 to TRBJ1-1; D gene unclear. Trimming cost V 0 bases and J 6 bases, with 11 bases left between them. The germline CDR1 and CDR2 sequences are DFQATT and SNEGSKA (reference sequence). The CDR3 is 13 residues long. The chain's CDR3 is CSAREGNVAEAFF. The CDR3, as DNA: TGCAGTGCTAGAGAAGGCAATGTCGCTGAAGCTTTCTTT.

V usage is TRBV3-1 and J usage is TRBJ1-5, with unresolved D. This CDR3 is built from 13 residues. Trimming removed 0 bases at V and 5 bases at J, with 5 bases between. Germline CDR1 reads LGHDT; CDR2 reads YNNKEL (reference sequence). This CDR3 reads CASSQDSYQPQHF. In DNA, the CDR3 is TGTGCCAGCAGCCAAGATTCGTATCAGCCCCAGCATTTT.

CDR3 DNA: TGTGCCAGCAGCTTCGGGGCAGCGAACTATGGCTACACCTTC. It is translated as CASSFGAANYGYTF. The V gene is TRBV5-6, the J gene TRBJ1-2; tentatively, D is TRBD1 (5 bases). CDR3 size: 14 residues. Germline V gene lookup returns CDR1 SGHDT and CDR2 YYEEEE. With 2 bases removed from V and 2 bases from J, the gap between germline ends came to 10 bases.

The chain couples TRBV24-1 to TRBJ2-5; D not certain. The CDR3 totals 15 residues. V shed 4 bases and J shed 5 bases, with 16 bases lying between them. Germline V lookup: CDR1 KGHDR, CDR2 SFDVKD. Here the CDR3 DNA reads TGTGCCACCAGTGACTCAACTGACCCAACGGAGACCCAGTACTTC. Translation gives CATSDSTDPTETQYF.

In this sample, this clonotype turned up a few times. The chain employs TRBV11-2 and TRBJ2-7; D gene unclear. The CDR3 consists of 12 residues. Germline loops: CDR1 SGHAT, CDR2 FQNNGV. V was cut by 0 bases and J by 4 bases, with 4 bases left in between. The CDR3 protein is CASSLDRYEQYF. For the CDR3, the DNA is TGTGCCAGCAGCTTAGATCGGTACGAGCAGTACTTC.

V usage is TRBV7-9 and J usage is TRBJ2-5; 7 bases map to TRBD1. Germline V gene sequence: CDR1 SEHNR, CDR2 FQNEAQ (reference sequence). The V gene end was trimmed by 8 bases and the J gene end by 9 bases; junction bases not matched to a gene: 15. The CDR3 has 14 residues. The CDR3 DNA reads TGTGCCAGCGACCTCTGGGACAGAGGTGGGGCCCAGTACTTC. This codes for CASDLWDRGGAQYF.

This chain joins TRBV12-5 and TRBJ2-1; unclear D gene. V lost 2 bases and J 9 bases, leaving 14 bases between the germline ends. The CDR3 runs 14 residues. Germline V CDR1 and CDR2: LGHNT, FRNRAP. CDR3 DNA sequence: TGTGCTAGTGGTTTGAGTACAGCCGCAGGTGAGCAGTTCTTC. Residues: CASGLSTAAGEQFF.

V is TRBV21-1 and J is TRBJ2-5; TRBD2 is the table's D call and was not checked against the DNA. TRBV21-1 is a known pseudogene. The CDR3 contains 16 residues. The CDR3 DNA reads as TGTGCCAGCAGCAGTAGGCCCAGGGACTTGGGAGAGACCCAGTACTTC. Protein sequence: CASSSRPRDLGETQYF.

The chain combines TRBV10-3 with TRBJ2-5; D gene uncertain. Per the germline V gene, CDR1 is ENHRY and CDR2 is SYGVKD. There are 12 residues in the CDR3. Trimming stripped 6 bases from V and 7 bases from J, with 12 bases between. In DNA form, the CDR3 reads TGTGCCATCAGGGGGATCAATGGGACCCAGTACTTC. Protein sequence: CAIRGINGTQYF.

This clonotype has just one count. The chain carries TRBV7-6 and TRBJ2-4, with 7 bases fitting TRBD2. Germline values: CDR1 SGHVS, CDR2 FNYEAQ. V lost 1 base, J lost 8 bases, and 5 bases stayed unmatched. This CDR3 contains 14 residues. In DNA form, the CDR3 reads TGTGCCAGCAGCTTAGTGGCGGGAGAACACATTCAGTACTTC. The encoded protein is CASSLVAGEHIQYF.

The CDR3 sequence is CASSLDSSGVAGELFF. The CDR3 DNA follows: TGTGCCAGCAGCTTGGATAGTAGCGGGGTCGCCGGGGAGCTGTTTTTT. V gene TRBV5-4 combines with J gene TRBJ2-2, with TRBD2 identical over 8 bases. V was clipped by 0 bases and J by 6 bases; unmatched bases: 7. The germline V gene encodes CDR1 SGHNT and CDR2 YYREEE (reference sequence). The CDR3 totals 16 residues.

The chain recombines TRBV11-2 with TRBJ1-1; D call uncertain. Deletions cut 1 base from V and 7 bases from J, with 4 bases between. Per the germline V gene, CDR1 is SGHAT and CDR2 is FQNNGV. The CDR3 consists of 11 residues. The CDR3 protein is CASSLVREAFF. For the CDR3, the DNA is TGTGCCAGCAGCTTAGTGCGTGAAGCTTTCTTT.